These 19 T cell receptor beta chains came from one sample sequenced in a study of OX40 agonist ivuxolimab in advanced cancers. TCRdb's copy holds only in-frame clones and misses some; the assay was immunoSEQ multiplex PCR. This table has under 20,000 clones, roughly four fifths appearing once. This sample comprised CD4+ or CD8+ T cells sorted from blood, obtained in a trial of the OX40 agonist ivuxolimab. These receptor sequences come from an adult with an advanced solid tumor such as melanoma, head and neck, liver or kidney cancer.

The chain couples TRBV4-2 to TRBJ1-4; TRBD1 might be the D (6 bases). V gave up 3 bases and J gave up 4 bases, with 9 bases separating them. Germline assignment: CDR1 LGHNA and CDR2 YNFKEQ. This CDR3 spans 14 amino acids. The CDR3 region is CASSQGRGNEKLFF. DNA for the CDR3: TGTGCCAGCAGCCAGGGCAGGGGTAATGAAAAACTGTTTTTT.

The V gene is TRBV5-1, the J gene TRBJ2-5; D gene ambiguous. This CDR3 has 14 amino acids. Deletions cut 4 bases from V and 1 base from J, with 11 bases between. The V gene's germline CDR1 is SGHRS and CDR2 YFSETQ. CDR3 sequence reads: CASSPDFGQETQYF. DNA for the CDR3: TGCGCCAGCAGCCCTGATTTCGGCCAAGAGACCCAGTACTTC.

The chain recombines TRBV28 with TRBJ2-1, with 7 nucleotides matching TRBD1. CDR3 length: 16 residues. Germline CDR1 is MDHEN and CDR2 is SYDVKM. V was clipped by 4 bases and J by 7 bases; unmatched bases: 13. For the CDR3, the DNA is TGTGCCAGCAGTTCCTTTGACAGGGCCAGGATGAATGAGCAGTTCTTC. Translation: CASSSFDRARMNEQFF. The whole variable domain, filled in from reference TRBV28 and TRBJ2-1, reads DVKVTQSSRYLVKRTGEKVFLECVQDMDHENMFWYRQDPGLGLRLIYFSYDVKMKEKGDIPEGYSVSREKKERFSLILESASTNQTSMYLCASSSFDRARMNEQFFGPGTRLTVL.

The gene calls are TRBV9 and TRBJ1-2; no reliable D call. Germline V lookup: CDR1 SGDLS, CDR2 YYNGEE. Trimming left V 0 bases short and J 3 bases short, with 9 bases between. The CDR3 is made up of 14 amino acids. The CDR3 bases are TGTGCCAGCAGCGTAGCTTATGGAGACTATGGCTACACCTTC. Protein product: CASSVAYGDYGYTF.

The chain is built from TRBV7-2 and TRBJ2-3, with D perhaps TRBD2 (6 bases). Looked up from germline, CDR1 is SGHTA and CDR2 is FQGNSA. The V end lost 6 bases, the J end lost 1 base, and 26 bases lay between the germline ends. The CDR3 totals 19 residues. The CDR3: CASRQRSGFSASGTDTQYF. The CDR3 DNA reads as TGTGCCAGCAGACAAAGAAGTGGGTTCTCGGCTAGCGGCACAGATACGCAGTATTTT. The full variable domain, with the rest looked up from reference TRBV7-2 and TRBJ2-3, is GAGVSQSPSNKVTEKGKDVELRCDPISGHTALYWYRQSLGQGLEFLIYFQGNSAPDKSGLPSDRFSAERTGGSVSTLTIQRTQQEDSAVYLCASRQRSGFSASGTDTQYFGPGTRLTVL.

This chain links TRBV11-2 with TRBJ2-7, with TRBD2 matching over 8 bases. This CDR3 comprises 15 residues. From germline, CDR1 is SGHAT and CDR2 FQNNGV. J lost 7 bases, V lost 3 bases, and 11 bases had no gene match. CDR3 DNA: TGTGCCAGCAGCTTGGTAGCGGGGCCCACCTTGGAGCAGTACTTC. It is translated as CASSLVAGPTLEQYF.

The gene calls are TRBV18 and TRBJ2-7, with no clear D. The CDR3 length is 14 residues. V lost 0 bases, J lost 5 bases, and 11 bases lay in between. CDR1 is KGHSH and CDR2 is LQKENI in the germline V gene. CDR3 nucleotides: TGTGCCAGCTCACCACCCGCAGGTTTGCACGAGCAGTACTTC. Amino acid sequence: CASSPPAGLHEQYF.

The CDR3 DNA sequence: TGTGCCAGCTCGAGGGACAGGATATCCTACGAGCAGTACTTC. This sequence encodes CASSRDRISYEQYF. The chain recombines TRBV7-8 with TRBJ2-7; 8 nucleotides agree with TRBD1. This CDR3 has 14 amino acids. Looked up from germline, CDR1 is SGHVS and CDR2 is FQNEAQ. Unmatched junction bases numbered 7, after V lost 8 bases and J lost 1 base. The full variable domain, its missing parts supplied by reference TRBV7-8 and TRBJ2-7, is GAGVSQSPRYKVAKRGQDVALRCDPISGHVSLFWYQQALGQGPEFLTYFQNEAQLDKSGLPSDRFFAERPEGSVSTLKIQRTQQEDSAVYLCASSRDRISYEQYFGPGTRLTVT.

This clone was seen a single time. This chain uses TRBV30 with TRBJ2-1, with D possibly TRBD2 on 6 matching bases. Looked up from germline, CDR1 is GTSNPN and CDR2 is SVGIG (reference sequence). Trimming took 7 bases from V and 9 from J, leaving 16 bases between them. This CDR3 comprises 12 residues. CDR3 DNA: TGTGCCTCAAGAGAGGGAGGTTCTGAGCAGTTCTTC. As protein: CASREGGSEQFF.

V gene TRBV7-2 combines with J gene TRBJ2-1; 15 nucleotides line up with TRBD2. Per germline, CDR1 SGHTA and CDR2 FQGNSA. The V and J ends lost 5 bases and 0 bases, in that order; junction bases with no gene match: 5. The CDR3 runs to 18 residues. The CDR3 region is CASSQRTSGGGSYNEQFF. As DNA, the CDR3 is TGTGCCAGCAGCCAAAGGACTAGCGGGGGGGGCTCCTACAATGAGCAGTTCTTC.

The rearrangement links TRBV7-9 to TRBJ2-1; 8 bases are a match to TRBD1. Germline V gives CDR1 SEHNR, CDR2 FQNEAQ (reference sequence). Trimming cost V 1 base and J 4 bases; bases outside gene matches: 6. The CDR3 is made up of 16 amino acids. The CDR3 DNA reads as TGTGCCAGCAGCTTAGGAGGGGACAGGACTTACAATGAGCAGTTCTTC. Residues: CASSLGGDRTYNEQFF.

V is TRBV28 and J is TRBJ1-5; D gene uncertain. This CDR3 region has 14 residues. V shed 2 bases and J shed 7 bases, with 12 bases lying between them. The germline V gene has CDR1 MDHEN and CDR2 SYDVKM. In nucleotides, the CDR3 is TGTGCCAGCAGTTTACGGTATGACGGCCAGCCCCAGCATTTT. Translating gives CASSLRYDGQPQHF.

This chain joins TRBV4-1 and TRBJ1-5; D is possibly TRBD1 (6 bases). V dropped 4 bases and J dropped 1 base, with 11 bases sitting between them. Germline V gene data show CDR1 as MGHRA and CDR2 as YSYEKL. The CDR3 is 15 amino acids. CDR3 region: CASSLDRWSNQPQHF. CDR3 coding DNA: TGCGCCAGCAGCCTAGACAGGTGGAGCAATCAGCCCCAGCATTTT.

The chain has TRBV28 and TRBJ1-2, with D maybe TRBD1 (5 bases). Germline CDR1 reads MDHEN; CDR2 reads SYDVKM. This CDR3 contains 12 residues. Trimming cost V 5 bases and J 8 bases, with 12 bases left between them. Here the CDR3 reads CASSRIQGGYTF. The CDR3 bases are TGTGCCAGCAGTCGTATCCAGGGCGGCTACACCTTC.

This chain connects TRBV7-2 to TRBJ2-3; 11 bases are a match to TRBD2. The CDR3 totals 14 residues. Germline V gives CDR1 SGHTA, CDR2 FQGNSA. After removal of 2 bases from V and 6 bases from J, the junction contained 1 base not matched to a gene. The CDR3 bases are TGTGCCAGCAGCTTAACTAGCGGGAGTGATACGCAGTATTTT. This gives the protein CASSLTSGSDTQYF.

The chain links TRBV29-1 to TRBJ2-2; the match to TRBD2 covers 11 bases. Looked up from germline, CDR1 is SQVTM and CDR2 is ANQGSEA. The CDR3 is 14 residues long. V lost 5 bases, J lost 3 bases, and 2 bases stayed unmatched. DNA for the CDR3: TGCAGCGTTACTAGCGGGAGTTACACCGGGGAGCTGTTTTTT. The encoded protein is CSVTSGSYTGELFF.

V and J are TRBV7-2 and TRBJ2-3; D possibly corresponds to TRBD2 (5 bases). Germline V CDR1 and CDR2: SGHTA, FQGNSA. This CDR3 contains 15 residues. V shed 3 bases and J shed 2 bases, with 12 bases lying between them. The CDR3 bases are TGTGCCAGCAGCTTTCGTAGAGGGTCCACAGATACGCAGTATTTT. The encoded protein is CASSFRRGSTDTQYF.

The chain links TRBV9 to TRBJ2-7; the match to TRBD2 covers 9 bases. Unmatched junction bases numbered 15, after V lost 7 bases and J lost 7 bases. The CDR3 consists of 15 residues. From germline, CDR1 is SGDLS and CDR2 YYNGEE. The CDR3 protein is CASRGGHSGSGEQYF. CDR3 in DNA: TGTGCCAGCCGGGGGGGCCATAGCGGGAGTGGAGAGCAGTACTTC. The full variable domain, rest sourced from reference TRBV9 and TRBJ2-7, is DSGVTQTPKHLITATGQRVTLRCSPRSGDLSVYWYQQSLDQGLQFLIQYYNGEERAKGNILERFSAQQFPDLHSELNLSSLELGDSALYFCASRGGHSGSGEQYFGPGTRLTVT.

The V gene is TRBV28, the J gene TRBJ2-7; D unresolved. Per the germline V gene, CDR1 is MDHEN and CDR2 is SYDVKM. The CDR3 runs to 11 residues. V lost 6 bases and J lost 6, with 9 bases in between. CDR3 protein: CASSPGREQYF. CDR3 DNA sequence: TGTGCCAGCAGCCCAGGACGCGAGCAGTACTTC.